These T cell receptor beta chains were read from a single sample in a study of T-cell memory formation after mild COVID-19. TCRdb re-derived calls from the 5' RACE reads in MiXCR, one entry per CDR3 protein. Of about 400,000 distinct CDR3 sequences in the sample, about 16% are singletons; the top ten hold roughly 21%. Sequencing was performed on PBMCs or a T cell subset sorted from them (not recorded which). The origin of the receptors is a man aged 18-30 years who had mild COVID-19 (a few samples of this study predate the infection). Cell type and time point are not known. Both conserved end residues are part of each CDR3. D genes are given only for firm matches. Where a row states a size, it is once, few, many or the class of an expanded clone; other rows omit it.

v_gene	d_gene	abundance	j_gene	CDR3aa	CDR3nt
TRBV11-2	TRBD1	.	TRBJ1-3	CASSFRIGTGVPRSGNTIYF	TGTGCCAGCAGCTTTAGGATCGGGACAGGGGTCCCTCGCTCTGGAAACACCATATATTTT
TRBV5-1	.	few	TRBJ2-5	CASSSGDVYQETQYF	TGCGCCAGCAGCTCCGGGGACGTGTACCAAGAGACCCAGTACTTC
TRBV7-8	.	.	TRBJ1-1	CASSEGLEAFF	TGTGCCAGCAGCGAGGGCCTTGAAGCTTTCTTT
TRBV15	.	.	TRBJ1-6	CATSRPGTGSPLHF	TGTGCCACCAGCAGACCAGGGACCGGTTCACCCCTCCACTTT
TRBV10-3	.	few	TRBJ1-2	CAISESPTGDYYGYTF	TGTGCCATCAGTGAGTCACCGACAGGCGATTACTATGGCTACACCTTC
TRBV7-9	TRBD2	few	TRBJ2-3	CASSFVLAGAPDTQYF	TGTGCCAGCAGCTTTGTCCTAGCGGGCGCCCCAGATACGCAGTATTTT
TRBV6-1	.	few	TRBJ1-4	CASSEAGGRREKLFF	TGTGCCAGCAGTGAAGCGGGGGGGCGCAGGGAAAAACTGTTTTTT
TRBV6-5	TRBD1	.	TRBJ1-2	CASSYSTGDYGYTF	TGTGCCAGCAGTTACTCGACAGGGGACTATGGCTACACCTTC
TRBV7-2	.	.	TRBJ1-2	CASSLVRQNDGYTF	TGTGCCAGCAGCTTAGTTCGACAGAACGATGGCTACACCTTC
TRBV12-3/TRBV12-4	.	.	TRBJ2-6	CASSTHRETNVLTF	TGTGCCAGCTCCACTCACAGGGAAACCAACGTCCTGACTTTC
TRBV5-5	.	.	TRBJ2-3	CASSQGTFSTDTQYF	TGTGCCAGCAGCCAAGGGACTTTCAGCACAGATACGCAGTATTTT
TRBV27	.	few	TRBJ2-2	CASTIYGGGELFF	TGTGCCAGCACCATCTATGGTGGCGGGGAGCTGTTTTTT
TRBV10-1	TRBD1	few	TRBJ2-1	CASSVGFGTGAYNEQFF	TGCGCCAGCAGTGTCGGGTTTGGGACAGGGGCCTACAATGAGCAGTTCTTC
TRBV6-6	.	.	TRBJ2-2	CASSYHGTNTGELFF	TGTGCCAGCAGTTACCATGGGACCAACACCGGGGAGCTGTTTTTT
TRBV7-3	.	once	TRBJ2-3	CASSEGSGSDTQYF	TGTGCCAGCAGCGAGGGCTCCGGCTCCGATACGCAGTATTTT
TRBV4-1	.	many	TRBJ2-1	CASSPRGAYNEQFF	TGCGCCAGCAGCCCCAGGGGAGCCTACAATGAGCAGTTCTTC
TRBV18	TRBD1	.	TRBJ2-1	CASSPLGQGLNEQFF	TGTGCCAGCTCACCATTGGGACAGGGCCTCAATGAGCAGTTCTTC
TRBV7-8	.	few	TRBJ1-2	CASSLISGTENYGYTF	TGTGCCAGCAGCTTAATATCCGGGACGGAAAACTATGGCTACACCTTC
TRBV6-2/TRBV6-3	TRBD2	many	TRBJ2-3	CASTHGLADTDTQYF	TGTGCCAGCACTCACGGGCTAGCGGACACAGATACGCAGTATTTT
TRBV14	.	few	TRBJ1-2	CASSQNLRGDGYTF	TGTGCCAGCAGCCAAAATCTCAGGGGAGATGGCTACACCTTC
TRBV3-1	TRBD1	few	TRBJ1-6	CASSQGGTASSPLHF	TGTGCCAGCAGCCAAGGCGGGACAGCTTCTTCACCCCTCCACTTT
TRBV18	.	.	TRBJ1-6	CASSPLGQRDSPLHF	TGTGCCAGCTCACCCTTGGGACAAAGGGATTCACCCCTCCACTTT
TRBV5-1	TRBD1	few	TRBJ1-1	CASSWGTGRNTEAFF	TGCGCCAGCAGCTGGGGGACAGGGAGGAACACTGAAGCTTTCTTT
TRBV11-2	TRBD2	.	TRBJ2-5	CASSLVSSGGAETQYF	TGTGCCAGCAGCTTAGTATCTAGCGGGGGGGCCGAGACCCAGTACTTC
TRBV6-5	.	many	TRBJ2-1	CASSYAVPTYNEQFF	TGTGCCAGCAGTTACGCGGTGCCAACCTACAATGAGCAGTTCTTC
TRBV7-6	.	.	TRBJ2-3	CASSHRGLFTDTQYF	TGTGCCAGCAGCCACAGAGGACTGTTCACAGATACGCAGTATTTT
TRBV12-5	.	few	TRBJ2-3	CASGLVEDTQYF	TGTGCTAGTGGTTTGGTAGAGGATACGCAGTATTTT
TRBV12-3/TRBV12-4	.	many	TRBJ2-7	CASNQGQTYEQYF	TGTGCCAGCAACCAGGGCCAAACCTACGAGCAGTACTTC
TRBV10-3	.	.	TRBJ1-3	CASARGDGNTIYF	TGTGCCAGCGCCCGGGGGGATGGAAACACCATATATTTT
TRBV6-1	.	.	TRBJ1-5	CASTQGRGSDNQPQHF	TGTGCCAGCACCCAAGGTCGCGGGAGCGACAATCAGCCCCAGCATTTT
TRBV20-1	TRBD1	.	TRBJ2-3	CSAFRGLDTQYF	TGCAGTGCTTTCAGGGGGCTGGATACGCAGTATTTT
TRBV12-3/TRBV12-4	TRBD1	.	TRBJ2-7	CASSDNPGTGVPYF	TGTGCCAGCAGTGACAACCCCGGGACAGGGGTTCCGTACTTC
TRBV4-1	.	.	TRBJ1-6	CASRKERGDSPLHF	TGCGCCAGCCGGAAGGAAAGGGGGGATTCACCCCTCCACTTT
TRBV7-9	TRBD1	few	TRBJ2-2	CASSLPGQGTGELFF	TGTGCCAGCAGCTTACCCGGACAGGGCACCGGGGAGCTGTTTTTT
TRBV10-3	.	few	TRBJ1-2	CAIADPTNYGYTF	TGTGCCATCGCAGACCCTACTAACTATGGCTACACCTTC
TRBV11-2	.	few	TRBJ2-2	CASSLMGDTGELFF	TGTGCCAGCAGCTTAATGGGAGACACCGGGGAGCTGTTTTTT
TRBV12-3/TRBV12-4	.	few	TRBJ1-2	CASSSSGDGYTF	TGTGCCAGCAGTTCATCAGGGGATGGCTACACCTTC
TRBV5-6	.	few	TRBJ2-5	CASSLWGRGFGTQYF	TGTGCCAGCAGCTTGTGGGGGCGCGGGTTCGGGACCCAGTACTTC
TRBV4-2	.	many	TRBJ2-2	CASSQGIDARELFF	TGTGCCAGCAGCCAAGGAATAGATGCCCGGGAGCTGTTTTTT